These 27 T cell receptor beta chains were sequenced from one sample in a study of blood T cell repertoires in COVID-19. Profiled with immunoSEQ multiplex PCR; TCRdb holds only in-frame clones, not every one. The sample shows around 84,000 clones, roughly 77% of them seen only once. The source material was peripheral blood. The receptors derive from a man aged 50 to 60 with active or convalescent COVID-19.

The chain recombines TRBV6-5 with TRBJ1-3, with 8 bases identical to TRBD1. Germline loops: CDR1 MNHEY, CDR2 SVGAGI. The V segment lost 6 bases and the J segment 0 bases; nucleotides outside the gene matches: 4. The CDR3 length is 15 residues. CDR3 bases: TGTGCCAGCAGATGGACAGGGAGCTCTGGAAACACCATATATTTT. Encoded protein: CASRWTGSSGNTIYF.

CDR3 bases: TGTGCCAGCTCACCACAAGGGACTAGCACAGATACGCAGTATTTT. Translation gives CASSPQGTSTDTQYF. The chain couples TRBV18 to TRBJ2-3; D possibly corresponds to TRBD2 (6 bases). There are 15 residues in the CDR3. The V end was cut by 1 base, the J end by 0 bases, with 8 bases between. CDR1 is KGHSH and CDR2 is LQKENI in the germline V gene.

This clone appeared a few times. Other nucleotide sequences in the sample specify the same CDR3. V usage is TRBV6-6 and J usage is TRBJ2-1, with D possibly TRBD2 on 5 matching bases. Germline-derived CDR1 and CDR2 are MNHNY and SVGAGI (reference sequence). Trimming took off 0 bases at V and 4 bases at J, with 7 bases between the two ends. The CDR3 contains 14 residues. CDR3 sequence (DNA): TGTGCCAGCAGTTACTCGAGGGTGTACAATGAGCAGTTCTTC. This sequence encodes CASSYSRVYNEQFF.

The rearrangement links TRBV7-9 to TRBJ1-2; 7 positions match TRBD1. Unmatched junction bases numbered 3, after V lost 4 bases and J lost 4 bases. Germline V gene lookup returns CDR1 SEHNR and CDR2 FQNEAQ (reference sequence). CDR3 size: 13 residues. DNA for the CDR3: TGTGCCAGCAGCTCGACAGGGACCTATGGCTACACCTTC. Amino acids: CASSSTGTYGYTF.

The chain carries TRBV24-1 and TRBJ1-1, with D maybe TRBD1 (5 bases). Per the germline V gene, CDR1 is KGHDR and CDR2 is SFDVKD. CDR3 length: 12 amino acids. Trimming pared 12 bases from V and 3 bases from J, leaving 13 bases between. The chain's CDR3 is CAAAGGDTEAFF. CDR3 sequence (DNA): TGTGCCGCCGCGGGGGGTGACACTGAAGCTTTCTTT.

The CDR3 nucleotides read TGCAGCGTGACCACCGGGACACTTCCCTACGAGCAGTACTTC. This sequence encodes CSVTTGTLPYEQYF. V and J are TRBV29-1 and TRBJ2-7; tentative D call: TRBD1 (6 bases). The CDR3 length is 14 residues. Germline CDR1 SQVTM, CDR2 ANQGSEA. The V gene lost 6 bases and the J gene lost 2 bases, with 17 bases spanning the gap.

This clone has ten or more counts. The chain carries TRBV19 and TRBJ2-1; tentatively, D is TRBD1 (6 bases). V gave up 3 bases and J gave up 4 bases, with 13 bases separating them. The V gene's germline CDR1 is LNHDA and CDR2 SQIVND (reference sequence). The CDR3 has 15 residues. CDR3 sequence (DNA): TGTGCCAGTAGTATTGGTTTGGACAGATACAATGAGCAGTTCTTC. Translated: CASSIGLDRYNEQFF. The variable domain in full, completed from reference TRBV19 and TRBJ2-1, reads DGGITQSPKYLFRKEGQNVTLSCEQNLNHDAMYWYRQDPGQGLRLIYYSQIVNDFQKGDIAEGYSVSREKKESFPLTVTSAQKNPTAFYLCASSIGLDRYNEQFFGPGTRLTVL.

V and J are TRBV5-1 and TRBJ1-1; 7 bases fit TRBD1. V shed 1 base, J shed 2 bases, and the junction held 5 bases outside the gene matches. The CDR3 is 15 amino acids. Per the germline V gene, CDR1 is SGHRS and CDR2 is YFSETQ. The CDR3 protein is CASSLWTGPNTEAFF. Here the CDR3 DNA reads TGCGCCAGCAGCTTGTGGACAGGCCCTAACACTGAAGCTTTCTTT.

J is TRBJ2-6 and V is TRBV7-6, with D possibly being TRBD2 (5 bases). V lost 3 bases and J lost 1, with 13 bases in between. The CDR3 is made up of 17 amino acids. Germline CDR1 SGHVS, CDR2 FNYEAQ. Here the CDR3 reads CASSFGGPGSGANVLTF. The CDR3 coding sequence is TGTGCCAGCAGCTTTGGAGGCCCCGGTTCTGGGGCCAACGTCCTGACTTTC.

This chain joins TRBV18 and TRBJ2-1; the D gene is possibly TRBD1 (6 bases). Looked up from germline, CDR1 is KGHSH and CDR2 is LQKENI. V was cut by 1 base and J by 3 bases, with 7 bases left in between. This CDR3 comprises 14 residues. The CDR3, as DNA: TGTGCCAGCTCACCACTGGACAGCTACAATGAGCAGTTCTTC. Its protein product is CASSPLDSYNEQFF. Supplemented by reference TRBV18 and TRBJ2-1, the full variable domain reads NAGVMQNPRHLVRRRGQEARLRCSPMKGHSHVYWYRQLPEEGLKFMVYLQKENIIDESGMPKERFSAEFPKEGPSILRIQQVVRGDSAAYFCASSPLDSYNEQFFGPGTRLTVL.

Comment on this clone: Other DNA sequences from this sample encode an identical CDR3 as well. The chain uses TRBV29-1 and TRBJ2-1; 9 nucleotides line up with TRBD1. CDR1 and CDR2 (germline): SQVTM, ANQGSEA. The CDR3 sequence is 13 residues long. Trimming at V came to 3 bases and at J to 7 bases, leaving 4 bases not matched to a gene. Here the CDR3 reads CSVERQGGNEQFF. The DNA of the CDR3 is TGCAGCGTTGAGAGACAGGGGGGGAATGAGCAGTTCTTC.

This clone was seen once. The chain has TRBV9 and TRBJ2-1; TRBD2 aligns across 10 bases. The CDR3 runs to 16 residues. V trimming: 4 bases; J trimming: 8 bases; junction bases outside the gene matches: 12. Looked up from germline, CDR1 is SGDLS and CDR2 is YYNGEE. CDR3 loop: CASSRMGLAGADEQFF. The CDR3 nucleotides are TGTGCCAGCAGCCGAATGGGGCTAGCGGGGGCTGATGAGCAGTTCTTC.

The chain links TRBV7-2 to TRBJ2-1; D is undetermined. Germline loops: CDR1 SGHTA, CDR2 FQGNSA. V was pared by 5 bases and J by 4 bases, with 9 bases between. CDR3 size: 13 residues. CDR3 nucleotide sequence: TGTGCCAGCAGCCGACTCGAGTACAATGAGCAGTTCTTC. Its protein is CASSRLEYNEQFF.

The CDR3 is CASSKWVFGQGRTKEETQYF. In nucleotides, the CDR3 is TGTGCCAGCAGCAAATGGGTATTCGGACAGGGGAGGACAAAGGAAGAGACCCAGTACTTC. The chain combines TRBV21-1 with TRBJ2-5; the table's D call, TRBD1, has no DNA check behind it. TRBV21-1 is classified as a pseudogene. CDR3 length: 20 amino acids.

The V call is TRBV2, the J call TRBJ1-2; a possible D gene is TRBD1 (6 bases). This CDR3 contains 15 residues. Looked up from germline, CDR1 is SNHLY and CDR2 is FYNNEI. V lost 3 bases and J lost 4, with 15 bases in between. This chain's CDR3 is CASSEDQGQLYGYTF. CDR3 coding DNA: TGTGCCAGCAGTGAGGATCAGGGGCAACTCTATGGCTACACCTTC.

This clone was observed once. The chain recombines TRBV6-5 with TRBJ2-7; possibly TRBD2 for D (6 bases). Germline lookup yields CDR1 MNHEY and CDR2 SVGAGI. The CDR3 loop spans 14 amino acids. V gave up 4 bases and J gave up 4 bases, with 14 bases separating them. CDR3 in DNA: TGTGCCAGCAGTTCCCCGGGGGTCTCATACGAGCAGTACTTC. Translating it yields CASSSPGVSYEQYF.

For the CDR3, the DNA is TGTGCCAGCAGTGAGGGACAATACGGGTCCCAGGGGAGTAAACTGTTTTTT. It translates to CASSEGQYGSQGSKLFF. V usage is TRBV2 and J usage is TRBJ1-4, with D possibly matching TRBD1 (6 bases). The V end lost 3 bases, the J end lost 11 bases, and 25 bases lay between the germline ends. Looked up from germline, CDR1 is SNHLY and CDR2 is FYNNEI. The length of the CDR3 is 17 residues.

This chain connects TRBV7-3 to TRBJ2-5, with D maybe TRBD1 (7 bases). The CDR3 has 15 amino acids. The V end was cut by 3 bases, the J end by 4 bases, with 15 bases between. Looked up from germline, CDR1 is SGHTA and CDR2 is FQGTGA. Here the CDR3 reads CASSFRQGGRETQYF. The CDR3 bases are TGTGCCAGCAGCTTCAGGCAGGGGGGTCGAGAGACCCAGTACTTC.

The rearrangement joins TRBV6-2 or TRBV6-3 to TRBJ2-1; 8 bases map to TRBD2. The germline gives CDR1 MNHEY, CDR2 SVGEGT. Trimming removed 6 bases from V and 7 bases from J; junction bases left unmatched: 11. CDR3 size: 15 residues. The CDR3 DNA follows: TGTGCCAGCAGCCCCGGGGGGGGGCTGCTGAATGAGCAGTTCTTC. It yields the protein CASSPGGGLLNEQFF.

CDR3: CARGGVLAFANTGELFF. The CDR3 DNA reads TGTGCCAGGGGAGGGGTCCTAGCGTTCGCGAACACCGGGGAGCTGTTTTTT. V usage is TRBV2 and J usage is TRBJ2-2; TRBD2 aligns across 7 bases. Losses at the gene ends were 9 bases for V and 0 bases for J; bases not matched to a gene: 13. Germline lookup yields CDR1 SNHLY and CDR2 FYNNEI. This CDR3 has 17 residues.

The chain has TRBV10-3 and TRBJ1-1; tentative D call: TRBD1 (5 bases). This CDR3 has 13 amino acids. Germline CDR1 reads ENHRY; CDR2 reads SYGVKD. V lost 3 bases, J lost 8 bases, and 13 bases lay in between. The CDR3 is CAISDGRVTEAFF. CDR3 bases: TGTGCCATCAGTGACGGCAGGGTGACCGAAGCTTTCTTT.

This clone was detected only once. This chain joins TRBV9 and TRBJ2-1; 8 nucleotides agree with TRBD2. Trimming took 2 bases from V and 6 from J; bases not matched to a gene: 7. Germline V gene lookup returns CDR1 SGDLS and CDR2 YYNGEE. This CDR3 contains 15 residues. The CDR3 loop reads CASSVDGGAFNEQFF. The CDR3 bases are TGTGCCAGCAGCGTTGACGGGGGGGCCTTCAATGAGCAGTTCTTC. Filled out from reference TRBV9 and TRBJ2-1, the complete variable domain reads DSGVTQTPKHLITATGQRVTLRCSPRSGDLSVYWYQQSLDQGLQFLIQYYNGEERAKGNILERFSAQQFPDLHSELNLSSLELGDSALYFCASSVDGGAFNEQFFGPGTRLTVL.

The CDR3: CASSIIGGGYTF. The CDR3 nucleotides are TGTGCCAGTAGTATAATCGGAGGAGGCTACACCTTC. The rearrangement joins TRBV19 to TRBJ1-2, with unresolved D. This CDR3 spans 12 amino acids. Germline CDR1 reads LNHDA; CDR2 reads SQIVND (reference sequence). The V gene lost 2 bases and the J gene lost 8 bases, with 9 bases spanning the gap. Together with reference TRBV19 and TRBJ1-2, the CDR3 gives the full variable domain: DGGITQSPKYLFRKEGQNVTLSCEQNLNHDAMYWYRQDPGQGLRLIYYSQIVNDFQKGDIAEGYSVSREKKESFPLTVTSAQKNPTAFYLCASSIIGGGYTFGSGTRLTVV.

The J gene is TRBJ1-1, the V gene TRBV7-2, with D unclear. Germline V gene data show CDR1 as SGHTA and CDR2 as FQGNSA. The CDR3 is 15 residues long. V was clipped by 0 bases and J by 0 bases, with 8 bases between them. This chain's CDR3 is CASSLAGAVNTEAFF. For the CDR3, the DNA is TGTGCCAGCAGCTTAGCAGGAGCCGTGAACACTGAAGCTTTCTTT.

In its sample, this clone was seen a few times. The chain has TRBV19 and TRBJ1-6; D gene ambiguous. Germline V CDR1 and CDR2: LNHDA, SQIVND (reference sequence). The CDR3 consists of 14 residues. V lost 3 bases, J lost 5 bases, and 8 bases lay in between. The CDR3 sequence is CASSMRGNNSPLHF. The CDR3 nucleotides read TGTGCCAGTAGTATGCGGGGTAATAATTCACCCCTCCACTTT.

This clone showed up just a few times. V is TRBV11-2 and J is TRBJ2-3; D is possibly TRBD1 (6 bases). This CDR3 is built from 13 residues. Trimming stripped 5 bases from V and 6 bases from J, with 12 bases between. CDR1 and CDR2 from the germline V gene are SGHAT and FQNNGV. The CDR3 protein is CASSLSTGDTQYF. In DNA form, the CDR3 reads TGTGCCAGCAGCCTCTCGACAGGTGATACGCAGTATTTT.

A word on this clone: At the DNA level, this CDR3 is encoded by other sequences in the same sample as well. V and J are TRBV5-8 and TRBJ2-5; 8 bases agree with TRBD2. J was trimmed by 5 bases and V by 4 bases; bases with no gene match: 4. Per the germline V gene, CDR1 is SGHTS and CDR2 is YDEGEE. This CDR3 comprises 13 residues. The CDR3, as DNA: TGTGCCAGCAGCCTGGCGGGGGGTGAGACCCAGTACTTC. Translating gives CASSLAGGETQYF.